This T cell receptor beta chain was captured in a study of T cell changes during pregnancy in multiple sclerosis (dated by TCRdb to between 2018 and 2021). Context from the whole study: In women with multiple sclerosis, the researchers looked at how the T cell repertoire shifted as pregnancy progressed.

The protocol used for the library was the immunoSEQ multiplex PCR assay. The source is immuneACCESS, and TCRdb retained only in-frame sequences with V and J called. Part of the clones is not carried over; for the studies checked, unresolved V genes explain less than half of this, and the remainder is unexplained. Counted in this sample were about 59,000 clones; about 94% of them appeared once. The ten largest make up over 2% of the sample. Note on this clone: This receptor's antigen is unknown. No quality values exist for individual bases; no much larger clone is one base distant.

Counted from cysteine to phenylalanine, this CDR3 has 17 amino acids. CDR3 DNA is the only sequence kept; it has 51 bases, read in frame from the first base. For CDR1 and CDR2, the germline V gene (reference sequence) lists SEHNR and FQNEAQ. V sheds 4 bases and J sheds 0 bases, leaving 16 bases between their ends. Recombination connected TRBV7-9 to TRBJ2-1, with the D gene not confidently named. The source is a female donor with multiple sclerosis, enrolled in a pregnancy study. The input for sequencing was CD8+ T cells from peripheral blood mononuclear cells, taken after pregnancy. The sequence in DNA is TGTGCCAGCAGCTCCCCCCTGGCGGCCAGCTCCTACAATGAGCAGTTCTTC. It translates to CASSSPLAASSYNEQFF.